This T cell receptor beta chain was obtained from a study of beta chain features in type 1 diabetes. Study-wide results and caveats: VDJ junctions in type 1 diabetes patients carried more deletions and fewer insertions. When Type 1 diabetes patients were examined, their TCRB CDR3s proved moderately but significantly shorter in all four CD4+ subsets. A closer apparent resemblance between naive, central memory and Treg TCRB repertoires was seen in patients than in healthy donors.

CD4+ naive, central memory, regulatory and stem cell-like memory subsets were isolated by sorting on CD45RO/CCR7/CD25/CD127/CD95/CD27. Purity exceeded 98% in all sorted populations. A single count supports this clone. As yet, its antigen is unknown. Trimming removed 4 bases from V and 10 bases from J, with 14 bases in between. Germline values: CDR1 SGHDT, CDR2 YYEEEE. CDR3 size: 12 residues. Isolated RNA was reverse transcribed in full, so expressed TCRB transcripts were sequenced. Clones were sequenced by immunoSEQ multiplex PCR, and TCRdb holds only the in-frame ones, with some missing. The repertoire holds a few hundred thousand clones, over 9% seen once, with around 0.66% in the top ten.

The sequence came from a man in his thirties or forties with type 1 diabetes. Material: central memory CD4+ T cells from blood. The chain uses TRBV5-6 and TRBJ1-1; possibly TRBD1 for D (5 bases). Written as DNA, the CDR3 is TGTGCCAGCAGCGAGGGGTGGAGGAGAGCTTTCTTT. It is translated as CASSEGWRRAFF.